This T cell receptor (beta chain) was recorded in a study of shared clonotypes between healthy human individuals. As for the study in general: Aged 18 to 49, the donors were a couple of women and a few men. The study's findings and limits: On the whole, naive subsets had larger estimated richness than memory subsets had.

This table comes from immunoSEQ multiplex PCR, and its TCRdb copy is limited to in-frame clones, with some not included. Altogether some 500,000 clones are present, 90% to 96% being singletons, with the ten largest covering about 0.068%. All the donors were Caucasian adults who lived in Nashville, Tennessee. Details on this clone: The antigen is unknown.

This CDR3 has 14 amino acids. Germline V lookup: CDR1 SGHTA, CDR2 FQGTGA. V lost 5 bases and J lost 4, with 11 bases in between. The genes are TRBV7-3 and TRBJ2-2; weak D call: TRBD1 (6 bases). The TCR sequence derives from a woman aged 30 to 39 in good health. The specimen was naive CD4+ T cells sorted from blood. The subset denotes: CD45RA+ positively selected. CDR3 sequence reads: CASSKGGTTGELFF. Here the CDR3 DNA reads TGTGCCAGCAGCAAAGGGGGTACCACCGGGGAGCTGTTTTTT. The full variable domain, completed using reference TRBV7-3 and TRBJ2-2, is GAGVSQTPSNKVTEKGKYVELRCDPISGHTALYWYRQSLGQGPEFLIYFQGTGAADDSGLPNDRFFAVRPEGSVSTLKIQRTERGDSAVYLCASSKGGTTGELFFGEGSRLTVL.